This entry concerns a single T cell receptor beta chain. The entry originates in a study of T cells in Graves' hyperthyroidism and ophthalmopathy. V lost 4 bases to trimming and J lost 1 base, with 12 bases between them. CDR3 size: 15 residues. Per germline, CDR1 MDHEN and CDR2 SYDVKM. Amplified TCR beta CDR3 regions derived from RNA transcripts. Initially, a first-round RT-PCR of the TCR CDR3 employed the HTBI primer set. TCRdb fed the multiplex PCR reads into MiXCR, producing one record per CDR3 protein. The table records hundreds of thousands of distinct CDR3 sequences, around 25% of them present only once.

The chain recombines TRBV28 with TRBJ2-3; either TRBD1 or TRBD2 may supply D (5 bases each). This clonotype was obtained from a man aged 45-60 years with Graves' hyperthyroidism. Sequenced sample: blood. The CDR3 region has the DNA TGTGCCAGCAGTTACTTGGGGGTCGGCACAGATACGCAGTATTTT. It encodes CASSYLGVGTDTQYF. Looking up the rest from reference TRBV28 and TRBJ2-3 gives the full variable domain: DVKVTQSSRYLVKRTGEKVFLECVQDMDHENMFWYRQDPGLGLRLIYFSYDVKMKEKGDIPEGYSVSREKKERFSLILESASTNQTSMYLCASSYLGVGTDTQYFGPGTRLTVL.